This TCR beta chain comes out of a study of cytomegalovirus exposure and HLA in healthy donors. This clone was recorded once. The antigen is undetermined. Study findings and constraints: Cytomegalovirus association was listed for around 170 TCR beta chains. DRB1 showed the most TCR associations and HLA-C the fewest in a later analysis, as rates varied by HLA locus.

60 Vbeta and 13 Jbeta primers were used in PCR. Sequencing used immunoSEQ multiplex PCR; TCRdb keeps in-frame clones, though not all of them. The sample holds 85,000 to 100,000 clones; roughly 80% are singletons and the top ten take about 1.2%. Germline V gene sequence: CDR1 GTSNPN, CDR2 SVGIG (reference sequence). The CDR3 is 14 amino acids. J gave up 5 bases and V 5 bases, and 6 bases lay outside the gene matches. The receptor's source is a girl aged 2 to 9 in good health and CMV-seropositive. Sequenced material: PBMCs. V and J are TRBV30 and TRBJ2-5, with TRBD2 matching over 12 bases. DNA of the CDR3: TGTGCCTGGGGACAGACTAGCGGGAGTGAGACCCAGTACTTC. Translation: CAWGQTSGSETQYF. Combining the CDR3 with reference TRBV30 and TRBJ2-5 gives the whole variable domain SQTIHQWPATLVQPVGSPLSLECTVEGTSNPNLYWYRQAAGRGLQLLFYSVGIGQISSEVPQNLSASRPQDRQFILSSKKLLLSDSGFYLCAWGQTSGSETQYFGPGTRLLVL.